A single sample gave rise to the 9 T cell receptor beta chains below, sequenced in a study of blood T cells in healthy people across ages. Together with a sample-barcoded 5' primer, a J-beta primer mix was included in a second PCR lasting about 7 to 11 cycles. TCRdb analysed the 5' RACE reads with MiXCR anew, one entry per CDR3 protein. The data contain 550,000 to 600,000 distinct CDR3 sequences, less than 60% of them singletons. The sequenced sample consisted of blood. The source is a man aged 80 or over in good health.

This sequence joins TRBV7-2 and TRBJ2-7, with a possible D match to TRBD2 (5 bases). Germline loops: CDR1 SGHTA, CDR2 FQGNSA. The CDR3 is 13 amino acids. V was cut by 8 bases and J by 3 bases, with 14 bases left in between. CDR3 DNA sequence: TGTGCCAGCGGGCGGGCGCTAGGCTACGAGCAGTACTTC. It translates to CASGRALGYEQYF.

The chain links TRBV7-8 to TRBJ2-1, with 11 bases aligning to TRBD2. V gave up 7 bases and J gave up 6 bases; unmatched junction bases: 8. The CDR3 extends over 15 amino acids. Germline assignment: CDR1 SGHVS and CDR2 FQNEAQ. CDR3 in amino acids: CASTLSGTSGNEQFF. The CDR3 region has the DNA TGTGCCAGCACTCTATCCGGGACTAGCGGCAATGAGCAGTTCTTC. Full variable domain (remainder filled in from reference TRBV7-8 and TRBJ2-1): GAGVSQSPRYKVAKRGQDVALRCDPISGHVSLFWYQQALGQGPEFLTYFQNEAQLDKSGLPSDRFFAERPEGSVSTLKIQRTQQEDSAVYLCASTLSGTSGNEQFFGPGTRLTVL.

This clonotype was observed a few times. The chain has TRBV29-1 and TRBJ1-6; the D gene is possibly TRBD1 (5 bases). The CDR3 extends over 12 amino acids. Germline V gives CDR1 SQVTM, CDR2 ANQGSEA. The germline V and J ends were trimmed by 6 bases and 7 bases, with 10 bases remaining between them. CDR3 loop: CSVREGNSPLHF. In DNA form, the CDR3 reads TGCAGCGTCAGGGAGGGGAATTCACCCCTCCACTTT. The full variable domain, its missing parts supplied by reference TRBV29-1 and TRBJ1-6, is SAVISQKPSRDICQRGTSLTIQCQVDSQVTMMFWYRQQPGQSLTLIATANQGSEATYESGFVIDKFPISRPNLTFSTLTVSNMSPEDSSIYLCSVREGNSPLHFGNGTRLTVT.

A few counts support this clonotype. The chain is built from TRBV2 and TRBJ2-5; D not resolved. From germline, CDR1 is SNHLY and CDR2 FYNNEI. Trimming removed 2 bases from V and 5 bases from J, with 12 bases in between. The CDR3 is 14 residues long. The DNA of the CDR3 is TGTGCCAGCAGTGAAAGGATAGGATGGGAGACCCAGTACTTC. Protein product: CASSERIGWETQYF. The variable domain in full, with the rest retrieved from reference TRBV2 and TRBJ2-5, is EPEVTQTPSHQVTQMGQEVILRCVPISNHLYFYWYRQILGQKVEFLVSFYNNEISEKSEIFDDQFSVERPDGSNFTLKIRSTKLEDSAMYFCASSERIGWETQYFGPGTRLLVL.

This chain uses TRBV12-3 or TRBV12-4 with TRBJ2-5, with D hard to call. CDR3 length: 11 amino acids. Trimming pared 8 bases from V and 5 bases from J, leaving 9 bases between. The CDR3 reads CASGKRETQYF. The CDR3 region has the DNA TGTGCCAGCGGTAAAAGGGAGACCCAGTACTTC.

The V and J genes are TRBV4-3 and TRBJ2-7, with 10 positions matching TRBD1. CDR1 and CDR2 from the germline V gene are LGHNA and YSLEER. CDR3 length: 15 residues. Unmatched junction bases numbered 8, after V lost 4 bases and J lost 5 bases. The chain's CDR3 is CASSPRGQGFDEQYF. The CDR3 DNA follows: TGCGCCAGCAGCCCCAGGGGACAGGGGTTCGACGAGCAGTACTTC.

This clonotype came up once. This chain joins TRBV20-1 and TRBJ2-5; D possibly uses TRBD1 or TRBD2 (5 bases each). CDR1 is DFQATT and CDR2 is SNEGSKA in the germline V gene (reference sequence). V was pared by 6 bases and J by 2 bases, with 19 bases between. The CDR3 consists of 15 residues. The DNA for the CDR3 is TGCAGTGCGAGTAAGATCGGGGCAGTACAAGAGACCCAGTACTTC. It yields the protein CSASKIGAVQETQYF.

The chain employs TRBV29-1 and TRBJ2-7; TRBD2 matches 7 bases. J was trimmed by 7 bases and V by 7 bases; bases with no gene match: 10. Germline values: CDR1 SQVTM, CDR2 ANQGSEA. The CDR3 runs to 12 residues. Written as DNA, the CDR3 is TGCAGCGCCATAACTGGCGGGGGTGAGCAGTACTTC. Its protein product is CSAITGGGEQYF.

The gene calls are TRBV2 and TRBJ1-1, with 9 bases matching TRBD1. The germline V gene has CDR1 SNHLY and CDR2 FYNNEI. This CDR3 has 15 amino acids. After removal of 4 bases from V and 1 base from J, the junction contained 4 bases not matched to a gene. CDR3 protein: CASSVTGGANTEAFF. DNA for the CDR3: TGTGCCAGCAGTGTTACAGGGGGCGCGAACACTGAAGCTTTCTTT.